This T cell receptor beta chain was profiled in a study of OX40 agonist ivuxolimab in advanced cancers. Study background: Participants could have had prior anti-PD-1, anti-PD-L1 or anti-CTLA-4 therapy, and 40% had some. One patient with hepatocellular carcinoma and two with cutaneous melanoma, three in all, had partial responses. Study-wide points: CD8+ T cells (on average) carried more expanded clones than CD4+ T cells.

Germline values: CDR1 KGHSH, CDR2 LQKENI. The CDR3 is 15 residues long. Trimming shortened V by 2 bases and J by 2 bases, and 13 bases separated the two germline ends. Turning to this clone: What it binds is not known.

Some clones are missing from TCRdb's copy, which holds only in-frame ones; the method was immunoSEQ multiplex PCR. The sample consists of some 76,000 clones, around 85% of them appearing once. The chain has TRBV18 and TRBJ2-7; D possibly corresponds to TRBD1 (6 bases). This receptor was obtained from an adult with an advanced solid tumor such as melanoma, head and neck, liver or kidney cancer. The source was CD4+ or CD8+ T cells sorted from blood, collected in a trial of the OX40 agonist ivuxolimab. CDR3 in amino acids: CASSPNPQGTYEQYF. CDR3 sequence (DNA): TGTGCCAGCTCACCAAATCCTCAGGGGACCTACGAGCAGTACTTC.